Presented here are 9 T cell receptor beta chains from one specimen sequenced in a study of T cell repertoires in cytomegalovirus infection. One entry per CDR3 protein, called by TCRdb with MiXCR from the reads. The data show about 180,000 distinct CDR3 sequences, with over 13% seen just once and over 20% held by the top ten. The material sequenced was PBMCs. The receptor source for this set is a human donor in good health (CMV status not recorded). Some clones in this sample may be carry-over from other donors' samples.

In its sample, this clonotype was seen many times. This chain joins TRBV5-4 and TRBJ2-3; the match to TRBD2 covers 15 bases. Germline CDR1 is SGHNT and CDR2 is YYREEE (reference sequence). The CDR3 has 17 amino acids. Trimming took 3 bases from V and 5 from J; bases not matched to a gene: 7. The CDR3 nucleotides read TGTGCCAGCAGCTCGCCGGGACTAGCGGGAGGAGGAGATACGCAGTATTTT. The encoded protein is CASSSPGLAGGGDTQYF.

Points on this clonotype: A read error may be the cause here, since a much bigger clone is one base away. The V and J genes are TRBV28 and TRBJ2-2; possibly TRBD1 for D (6 bases). Germline V gene data show CDR1 as MDHEN and CDR2 as SYDVKM. V was clipped by 8 bases and J by 5 bases, with 15 bases between them. CDR3 size: 14 residues. The CDR3: CASGTYGTTGELFF. The DNA for the CDR3 is TGTGCCAGCGGAACTTACGGGACAACCGGGGAGCTGTTTTTT.

This clonotype has ten or more counts. The chain recombines TRBV7-9 with TRBJ2-7; a weak D match, TRBD1 (6 bases). Looked up from germline, CDR1 is SEHNR and CDR2 is FQNEAQ (reference sequence). Between the trimmed V and J ends, which lost 4 bases and 1 base, there was a span of 17 bases. CDR3 length: 16 amino acids. The CDR3 spells CASSSGGRGISYEQYF. DNA of the CDR3: TGTGCCAGCAGCTCCGGCGGCAGGGGAATTTCCTACGAGCAGTACTTC.

Ten or more counts support this clonotype. The chain couples TRBV11-3 to TRBJ2-2; tentative D call: TRBD2 (8 bases). This CDR3 is 18 amino acids long. V was shortened by 0 bases and J by 3 bases, with 17 bases between the two germline ends. The germline V gene has CDR1 SGHNT and CDR2 YENEEA. The CDR3 protein is CASSLETGGGLYTGELFF. Here the CDR3 DNA reads TGTGCCAGCAGCTTAGAAACGGGAGGGGGCCTATACACCGGGGAGCTGTTTTTT.

The chain joins TRBV7-2 to TRBJ2-7; tentative D call: TRBD2 (7 bases). Germline assignment: CDR1 SGHTA and CDR2 FQGNSA. Trimming shortened V by 4 bases and J by 6 bases, and 19 bases separated the two germline ends. The CDR3 covers 15 residues. CDR3 nucleotides: TGTGCCAGCAGCTCTAAAGGGGGGGGGGCCACCGAGCAGTACTTC. Translation: CASSSKGGGATEQYF.

In its sample, this clonotype was seen a few times. V and J are TRBV6-5 and TRBJ2-1, with 12 bases that match TRBD1. Trimming at V came to 2 bases and at J to 8 bases, leaving 4 bases not matched to a gene. The germline gives CDR1 MNHEY, CDR2 SVGAGI. This CDR3 comprises 15 residues. The CDR3 DNA is TGTGCCAGCAGTTACAGCGGGACAGGGGGCTATGAGCAGTTCTTC. It is translated as CASSYSGTGGYEQFF.

The genes are TRBV19 and TRBJ2-4; TRBD2 matches 7 bases. The trim removed 4 bases at V and 8 bases at J, leaving 14 bases unmatched. From germline, CDR1 is LNHDA and CDR2 SQIVND (reference sequence). The CDR3 is 16 residues long. The DNA for the CDR3 is TGTGCCAGTAGTACGACTAGCATAAGAAGCGGGGACATTCAGTACTTC. Amino acid sequence: CASSTTSIRSGDIQYF.

This clonotype was seen at least ten times. The chain combines TRBV20-1 with TRBJ1-3; D is unclear. The length of the CDR3 is 18 residues. Per the germline V gene, CDR1 is DFQATT and CDR2 is SNEGSKA (reference sequence). The V and J ends lost 3 bases and 0 bases respectively, with 21 bases between them. The CDR3 DNA is TGCAGTGCTAGCTTACTCTACCCTCCCCGGGGCTCTGGAAACACCATATATTTT. It codes for CSASLLYPPRGSGNTIYF.

The chain combines TRBV15 with TRBJ1-1; 10 bases match TRBD1. CDR3 length equals 15 residues. Germline V CDR1 and CDR2: LNHNV, YYDKDF (reference sequence). V was pared by 8 bases and J by 3 bases, with 9 bases of the junction left unmatched. The chain's CDR3 is CATGRQGARDTEAFF. In DNA, the CDR3 is TGTGCCACCGGTAGACAGGGGGCACGAGACACTGAAGCTTTCTTT. The variable domain in full, with the rest retrieved from reference TRBV15 and TRBJ1-1, is DAMVIQNPRYQVTQFGKPVTLSCSQTLNHNVMYWYQQKSSQAPKLLFHYYDKDFNNEADTPDNFQSRRPNTSFCFLDIRSPGLGDTAMYLCATGRQGARDTEAFFGQGTRLTVV.